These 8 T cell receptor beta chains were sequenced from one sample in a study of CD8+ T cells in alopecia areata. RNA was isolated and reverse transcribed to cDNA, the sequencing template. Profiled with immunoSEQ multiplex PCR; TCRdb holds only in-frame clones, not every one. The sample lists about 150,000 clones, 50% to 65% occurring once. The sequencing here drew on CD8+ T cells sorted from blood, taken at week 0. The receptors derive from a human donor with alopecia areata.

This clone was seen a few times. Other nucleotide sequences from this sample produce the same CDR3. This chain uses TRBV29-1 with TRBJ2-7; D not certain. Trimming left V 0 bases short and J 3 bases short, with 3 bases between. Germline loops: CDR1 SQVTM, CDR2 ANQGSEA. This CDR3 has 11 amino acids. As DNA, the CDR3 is TGCAGCGTTGAAGACAGCTACGAGCAGTACTTC. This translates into CSVEDSYEQYF.

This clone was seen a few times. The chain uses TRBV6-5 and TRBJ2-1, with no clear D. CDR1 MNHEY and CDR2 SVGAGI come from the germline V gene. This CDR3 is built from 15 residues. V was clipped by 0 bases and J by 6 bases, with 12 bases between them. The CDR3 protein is CASSYSLTRVNEQFF. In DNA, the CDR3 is TGTGCCAGCAGTTACTCTCTCACGCGCGTCAATGAGCAGTTCTTC.

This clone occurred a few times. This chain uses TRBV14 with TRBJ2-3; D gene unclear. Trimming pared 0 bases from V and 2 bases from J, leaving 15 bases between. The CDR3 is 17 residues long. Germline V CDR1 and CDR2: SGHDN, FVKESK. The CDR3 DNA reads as TGTGCCAGCAGCCAAGATAGTAATTATGGCAACACAGATACGCAGTATTTT. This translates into CASSQDSNYGNTDTQYF. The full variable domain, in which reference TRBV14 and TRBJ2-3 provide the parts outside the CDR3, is EAGVTQFPSHSVIEKGQTVTLRCDPISGHDNLYWYRRVMGKEIKFLLHFVKESKQDESGMPNNRFLAERTGGTYSTLKVQPAELEDSGVYFCASSQDSNYGNTDTQYFGPGTRLTVL.

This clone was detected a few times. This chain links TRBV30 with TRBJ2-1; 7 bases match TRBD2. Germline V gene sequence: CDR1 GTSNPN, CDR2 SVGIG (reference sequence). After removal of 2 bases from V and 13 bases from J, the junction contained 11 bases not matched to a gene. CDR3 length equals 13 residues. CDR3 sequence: CAWSLSTSDFQFF. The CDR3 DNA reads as TGTGCCTGGAGTCTCAGTACTAGCGACTTTCAGTTCTTC.

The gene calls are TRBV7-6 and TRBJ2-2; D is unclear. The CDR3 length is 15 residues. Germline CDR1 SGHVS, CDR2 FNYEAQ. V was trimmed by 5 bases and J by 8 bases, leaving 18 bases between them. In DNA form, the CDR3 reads TGTGCCAGCAGCGCCCCCGGTCTGTCCGCGGGGGAGCTGTTTTTT. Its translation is CASSAPGLSAGELFF.

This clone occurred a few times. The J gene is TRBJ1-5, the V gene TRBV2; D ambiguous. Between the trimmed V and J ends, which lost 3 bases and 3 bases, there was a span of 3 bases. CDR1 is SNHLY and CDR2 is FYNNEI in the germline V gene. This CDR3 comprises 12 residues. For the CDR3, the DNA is TGTGCCAGCAGTGAGATCAATCAGCCCCAGCATTTT. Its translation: CASSEINQPQHF.

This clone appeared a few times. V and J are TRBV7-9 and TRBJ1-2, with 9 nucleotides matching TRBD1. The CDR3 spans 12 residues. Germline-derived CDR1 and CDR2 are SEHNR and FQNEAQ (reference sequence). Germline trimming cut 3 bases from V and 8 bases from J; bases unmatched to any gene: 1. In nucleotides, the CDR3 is TGTGCCAGCAGCTTGACAGGGGGAGGCTACACCTTC. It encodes CASSLTGGGYTF.

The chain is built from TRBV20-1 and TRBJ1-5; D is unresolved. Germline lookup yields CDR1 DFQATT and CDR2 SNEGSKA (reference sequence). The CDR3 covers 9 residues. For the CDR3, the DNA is TGCAGCATCGGTCAGCCCCAGCATTTT. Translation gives CSIGQPQHF.